The source of this TCR beta chain is a study of blood T cells in healthy people across ages. A second PCR, run for about 7 to 11 cycles, used a sample-barcoded 5' primer plus a J-beta primer mix. MiXCR was run by TCRdb on the 5' RACE reads, yielding one entry per CDR3 protein. The sample shows about 730,000 distinct CDR3 sequences, around 40% of them seen only once. This CDR3 is built from 14 residues. The V segment lost 7 bases and the J segment 0 bases; nucleotides outside the gene matches: 3. Germline lookup yields CDR1 MNHEY and CDR2 SVGAGI. Worth noting for this clonotype: The target antigen is unknown.

Study observations and caveats: The unknown donor CMV status may have confounded expanded clonotype changes.

The rearrangement joins TRBV6-5 to TRBJ1-1, with 9 bases identical to TRBD1. Sequenced sample: blood. This TCR came from a woman in her fifties or sixties in good health. The CDR3 DNA is TGTGCCAGCAACGACAGGGGGTTGAACACTGAAGCTTTCTTT. Residues: CASNDRGLNTEAFF.